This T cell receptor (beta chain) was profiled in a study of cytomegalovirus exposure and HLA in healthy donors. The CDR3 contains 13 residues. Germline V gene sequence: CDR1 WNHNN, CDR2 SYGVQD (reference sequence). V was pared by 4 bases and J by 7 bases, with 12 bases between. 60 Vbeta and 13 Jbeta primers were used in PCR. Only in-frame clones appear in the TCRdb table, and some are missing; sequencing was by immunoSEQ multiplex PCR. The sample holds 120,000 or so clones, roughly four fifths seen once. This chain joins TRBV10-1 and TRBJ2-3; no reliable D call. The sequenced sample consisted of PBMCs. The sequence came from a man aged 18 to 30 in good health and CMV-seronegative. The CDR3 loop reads CASSAPPENTQYF. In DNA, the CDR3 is TGCGCCAGCAGTGCCCCCCCAGAAAATACGCAGTATTTT.